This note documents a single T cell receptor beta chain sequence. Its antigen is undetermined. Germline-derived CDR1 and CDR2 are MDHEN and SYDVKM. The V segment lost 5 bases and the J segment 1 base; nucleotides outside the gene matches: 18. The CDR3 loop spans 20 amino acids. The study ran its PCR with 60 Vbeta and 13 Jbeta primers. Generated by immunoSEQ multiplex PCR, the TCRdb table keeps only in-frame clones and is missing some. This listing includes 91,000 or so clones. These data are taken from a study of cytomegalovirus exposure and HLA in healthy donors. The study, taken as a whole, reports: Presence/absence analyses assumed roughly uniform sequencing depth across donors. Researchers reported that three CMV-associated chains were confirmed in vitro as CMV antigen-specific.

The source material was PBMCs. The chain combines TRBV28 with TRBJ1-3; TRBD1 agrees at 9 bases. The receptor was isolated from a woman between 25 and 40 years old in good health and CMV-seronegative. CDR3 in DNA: TGTGCCAGCAGTCCCCATACGGGACAGGGCACCCGCTGGTCTGGAAACACCATATATTTT. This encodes CASSPHTGQGTRWSGNTIYF.